The next 29 T cell receptor delta chains were all read from a single sample in a study of delta chains in infants with herpesvirus infections. TCR cDNA was made from PBMC RNA with gamma- and delta-chain-specific primers. TCRdb re-identified clones in the RT-PCR reads via CATT. This table holds 800 to 950 delta-chain clones, 30% to 40% found once. The material sequenced was peripheral blood, taken at time point 2 of longitudinal follow-up. These receptors were collected from a human donor who was a Ugandan infant, either HIV-exposed or HIV-unexposed (not recorded which).

Regarding this clone: With a far larger clone one base away, a read error is the likely cause. The chain recombines TRDV2 with TRDJ2; a possible D gene is TRDD3 (6 bases). This CDR3 has 16 amino acids. Between the trimmed V and J ends, which lost 0 bases and 4 bases, there was a span of 14 bases. Germline assignment: CDR1 GEAIGNYY and CDR2 EKD. CDR3 in amino acids: CACDTLLGIQTAQLFF. The CDR3 nucleotides are TGTGCCTGTGACACCCTTCTGGGGATCCAGACAGCACAACTCTTCTTT.

V usage is TRDV2 and J usage is TRDJ1; 7 nucleotides agree with TRDD3. The germline V gene has CDR1 GEAIGNYY and CDR2 EKD. Trimming removed 0 bases from V and 7 bases from J; junction bases left unmatched: 19. The CDR3 has 18 amino acids. The CDR3 region has the DNA TGTGCCTGTGACACCGTCGGGGGGATTCCCCACGCGTCCGGTAAACTCATCTTT. This codes for CACDTVGGIPHASGKLIF.

By its share, this clone is hyperexpanded. The sample holds other DNA sequences that translate to the same CDR3. The rearrangement joins TRDV1 to TRDJ1; 9 bases are shared with TRDD3. Per germline, CDR1 TSWWSYY and CDR2 QGS. The CDR3 runs 17 residues. Germline trimming cut 3 bases from V and 6 bases from J; bases unmatched to any gene: 14. CDR3 in DNA: TGTGCTCTTGGGGACCATACGGTCTTGGGGGATAGGTATAAACTCATCTTT. Protein product: CALGDHTVLGDRYKLIF.

The CDR3 region is CACDTVRGGGLGDLLADKLIF. CDR3 coding DNA: TGTGCCTGTGACACCGTCAGGGGCGGAGGACTGGGGGATCTCTTGGCCGATAAACTCATCTTT. The chain joins TRDV2 to TRDJ1; 10 nucleotides line up with TRDD3. The trim removed 0 bases at V and 3 bases at J, leaving 21 bases unmatched. This CDR3 is 21 amino acids long. Germline CDR1 and CDR2: GEAIGNYY and EKD.

To note about this clone: A much larger clone differs from this one at a single base, so this may be a read error. DNA of the CDR3: TGTGCCTGTGAAGTACTGGGGAACGCACCTCCTTTGGCAGCACAACTCTTCTTT. Translated: CACEVLGNAPPLAAQLFF. The gene calls are TRDV2 and TRDJ2, with 7 bases fitting TRDD3. The CDR3 length is 18 residues. Looked up from germline, CDR1 is GEAIGNYY and CDR2 is EKD.

Only a few counts were recorded for this clone. This chain connects TRDV2 to TRDJ1; TRDD3 matches 10 bases. The junction had 16 bases not matched to a gene; V was cut back by 4 bases and J by 0 bases. This CDR3 is built from 19 residues. Germline V gene sequence: CDR1 GEAIGNYY, CDR2 EKD. In DNA form, the CDR3 reads TGTGCCTGTGAGTATATGCGCTCTACTGGGGGATTGTACACCGATAAACTCATCTTT. Protein sequence: CACEYMRSTGGLYTDKLIF.

In the case of this clone: A far larger clone is only one base removed, so a read error is likely. The chain is built from TRDV1 and TRDJ1; 8 nucleotides match TRDD3. Germline-derived CDR1 and CDR2 are TSWWSYY and QGS. J lost 8 bases, V lost 0 bases, and 23 bases had no gene match. The CDR3 contains 20 residues. In DNA, the CDR3 is TGTGCTCTTGGGGAACTAAGCCTCAGGGCAGTGCCGGCTGGGGGAGACAAACTCATCTTT. This codes for CALGELSLRAVPAGGDKLIF.

This clone is large (0.1 to 1%) by share. This chain joins TRDV1 and TRDJ1; unclear D gene. Looked up from germline, CDR1 is TSWWSYY and CDR2 is QGS. This CDR3 has 15 residues. V lost 0 bases and J 2 bases, leaving 10 bases between the germline ends. CDR3 amino acids: CALGELRRWTDKLIF. DNA of the CDR3: TGTGCTCTTGGGGAACTTCGGAGGTGGACCGATAAACTCATCTTT.

Only a few counts were recorded for this clone. This chain links TRDV2 with TRDJ1; 13 nucleotides line up with TRDD3. V was pared by 0 bases and J by 3 bases, with 9 bases of the junction left unmatched. Germline V CDR1 and CDR2: GEAIGNYY, EKD. The CDR3 spans 18 residues. CDR3 amino acids: CACDTVPTGGYDSDKLIF. The CDR3 region has the DNA TGTGCCTGTGACACCGTTCCTACTGGGGGATACGACTCCGATAAACTCATCTTT.

This clone was counted between two and nine times. V is TRDV2 and J is TRDJ1, with 11 bases fitting TRDD3. From germline, CDR1 is GEAIGNYY and CDR2 EKD. Unmatched junction bases numbered 23, after V lost 0 bases and J lost 3 bases. The CDR3 length is 22 residues. The chain's CDR3 is CACDTVRWAGGMGDTSPDKLIF. CDR3 DNA: TGTGCCTGTGACACCGTACGCTGGGCCGGGGGAATGGGGGATACGAGCCCCGATAAACTCATCTTT.

The rearrangement links TRDV1 to TRDJ2; no reliable D call. In germline, CDR1 is TSWWSYY, CDR2 QGS. V was pared by 8 bases and J by 4 bases, with 11 bases between. The CDR3 has 13 residues. The CDR3 reads CALSSPGTAQLFF. The DNA for the CDR3 is TGTGCTCTTTCCTCCCCGGGGACAGCACAACTCTTCTTT.

Comment on this clone: This may stem from a read error, because a much larger clone lies one nucleotide away. V is TRDV2 and J is TRDJ1, with TRDD3 matching 8 bases. The CDR3 has 17 amino acids. After removal of 3 bases from V and 0 bases from J, the junction contained 11 bases not matched to a gene. The germline V gene encodes CDR1 GEAIGNYY and CDR2 EKD. In DNA form, the CDR3 reads TGTGCCTGTGACTCCCCGACTGGGGGCCTTTACACCGATAAACTCATCTTT. Residues: CACDSPTGGLYTDKLIF.

Remarks on this clone: Just one base apart from a much larger clone, this may be a read error. This rearrangement joins TRDV1 to TRDJ1; 9 bases match TRDD3. The CDR3 totals 18 residues. Germline CDR1 is TSWWSYY and CDR2 is QGS. The CDR3 reads CAVGDLIGWGIATKSLIF. In nucleotides, the CDR3 is TGTGCTGTTGGGGACCTCATAGGGTGGGGGATAGCTACTAAAAGTCTCATCTTT.

This clone is deemed large (0.1 to 1%). The rearrangement joins TRDV1 to TRDJ1, with D tentatively TRDD2 (5 bases). Germline V gives CDR1 TSWWSYY, CDR2 QGS. The CDR3 length is 21 residues. V was pared by 1 base and J by 0 bases, with 27 bases between. The CDR3 DNA follows: TGTGCTCTTGGGGAACCCCTCCCCCCGCCTACCACCCCCAAGTACACCGATAAACTCATCTTT. Translation: CALGEPLPPPTTPKYTDKLIF.

The sample holds a few counts of this clone. The V gene is TRDV2, the J gene TRDJ3, with D unclear. This CDR3 has 19 residues. The V end lost 3 bases, the J end lost 0 bases, and 17 bases lay between the germline ends. CDR1 GEAIGNYY and CDR2 EKD come from the germline V gene. The CDR3, as DNA: TGTGCCTGTGACGCAACCCAAAGCCTCAGCTCCTGGGACACCCGACAGATGTTTTTC. Residues: CACDATQSLSSWDTRQMFF.

This clone was seen only a few times. V and J are TRDV2 and TRDJ1; 8 bases fit TRDD3. The CDR3 consists of 18 residues. Trimming took 0 bases from V and 0 from J; bases not matched to a gene: 11. Germline CDR1 is GEAIGNYY and CDR2 is EKD. The CDR3 bases are TGTGCCTGTGACACCGTAATGGGGGATCCGGGGTACACCGATAAACTCATCTTT. Translated: CACDTVMGDPGYTDKLIF.

Concerning this clone itself: A read error is the likely source, as a far larger clone sits one nucleotide away. The identical CDR3 is also encoded by other nucleotide sequences in the sample. In nucleotides, the CDR3 is TGCGCTCTTGGGGTAGCCTGGCCTCCCTCGGACACTAAACTCATCTTT. Translation gives CALGVAWPPSDTKLIF. V and J are TRDV1 and TRDJ1, with D possibly being TRDD3 (5 bases). The CDR3 runs to 16 residues. Per germline, CDR1 TSWWSYY and CDR2 QGS.

This clone has more than one count but fewer than ten. Without a V gene call, the J gene is given as TRDJ1; the listed D gene, TRDD3, was not tested against the DNA. The CDR3 length is 22 residues. CDR3 DNA sequence: TGTGCGAGAGATTTGAGGTCTGGGGCGCTTCGGAGGGTTATGGGTTACACCGATAAACTCATCTTT. Residues: CARDLRSGALRRVMGYTDKLIF.

This clone appeared a few times. The chain combines TRDV3 with TRDJ1; 8 bases agree with TRDD3. The CDR3 is 16 amino acids. Germline CDR1 TVYSNPD, CDR2 GDNSRS (reference sequence). Trimming took 3 bases from V and 4 from J; bases not matched to a gene: 16. The CDR3 coding sequence is TGTGCCTTGGGGAAAGGGGATACACCCCAGGGCGATAAACTCATCTTT. Translation: CALGKGDTPQGDKLIF.

Comment on this clone: A far larger clone is one nucleotide away, so this likely arose from a read error. V is TRDV1 and J is TRDJ1; D is tentatively TRDD1 or TRDD3 (5 bases each). CDR3 size: 17 residues. V lost 3 bases to trimming and J lost 6 bases, with 23 bases between them. Per germline, CDR1 TSWWSYY and CDR2 QGS. The CDR3 sequence: CALGDHTVLGNRYKLIF. The DNA of the CDR3 is TGTGCTCTTGGGGACCATACGGTCTTGGGGAATAGGTATAAACTCATCTTT.

This clone is judged medium-sized. This specimen includes other DNA sequences encoding the same CDR3. The chain carries TRDV2 and TRDJ1; TRDD3 matches at 13 bases. Germline V gene lookup returns CDR1 GEAIGNYY and CDR2 EKD. V was clipped by 3 bases and J by 1 base; unmatched bases: 4. The CDR3 has 16 amino acids. In nucleotides, the CDR3 is TGTGCCTGTGACGTACTGGGGGATACGCGCACCGATAAACTCATCTTT. Protein: CACDVLGDTRTDKLIF.

This clone was seen a handful of times. This sequence joins TRDV2 and TRDJ1; TRDD3 matches 11 bases. The CDR3 length is 20 residues. Trimming removed 0 bases from V and 0 bases from J; junction bases left unmatched: 14. The germline CDR1 and CDR2 sequences are GEAIGNYY and EKD. The CDR3 is CACDTVLGDTRVRYTDKLIF. The CDR3 DNA reads as TGTGCCTGTGACACCGTGCTGGGGGATACCCGTGTACGGTACACCGATAAACTCATCTTT.

By share of the sample, this clone is large. Other DNA sequences of this sample code for an identical CDR3. The chain carries TRDV2 and TRDJ3; TRDD3 agrees at 9 bases. Germline V gene lookup returns CDR1 GEAIGNYY and CDR2 EKD. The trim removed 1 base at V and 0 bases at J, leaving 3 bases unmatched. The CDR3 totals 18 residues. DNA of the CDR3: TGTGCCTGTGACACGGGCTGGGGGATCTCCTGGGACACCCGACAGATGTTTTTC. The encoded protein is CACDTGWGISWDTRQMFF.

This clone was seen only a few times. The chain joins TRDV1 to TRDJ1; D possibly corresponds to TRDD2 (5 bases). Trimming took 4 bases from V and 0 from J, leaving 24 bases between them. This CDR3 spans 19 amino acids. Germline CDR1 is TSWWSYY and CDR2 is QGS. The CDR3 nucleotides are TGTGCTCTTGGGGGATTCTACGTTTTTGGTCCTTCTAACACCGATAAACTCATCTTT. This codes for CALGGFYVFGPSNTDKLIF.

Details on this clone: A far more abundant clone sits one base away, making this likely a read error. This chain uses TRDV1 with TRDJ1; D remains unclear. CDR1 and CDR2 (germline): TSWWSYY, QGS. V was trimmed by 2 bases and J by 4 bases, leaving 23 bases between them. The CDR3 extends over 18 amino acids. The CDR3 DNA is TGTGCTCTTGGGGAAACCCCACGGAGAGGGGTAAAGGACGATAAACTCATCTTT. This gives the protein CALGETPRRGVKDDKLIF.

This clone was found a few times. This rearrangement joins TRDV2 to TRDJ1; D may be TRDD3 (5 bases). The CDR3 has 14 amino acids. Trimming took 3 bases from V and 3 from J, leaving 13 bases between them. Germline V CDR1 and CDR2: GEAIGNYY, EKD. CDR3 in DNA: TGTGCCTGTGACTACCTCTATGGGGCCGATAAACTCATCTTT. Amino acids: CACDYLYGADKLIF.

Of note for this clone: This may be a read error: a much more frequent sequence differs by one nucleotide. At the DNA level, this CDR3 is encoded by other sequences in the same sample as well. The chain couples TRDV2 to TRDJ3; TRDD3 agrees at 9 bases. The CDR3 contains 18 residues. CDR1 and CDR2 (germline): GEAIGNYY, EKD. The CDR3: CACDTGWGISWDTRQMFF. The CDR3 DNA reads as TGCGCCTGTGACACGGGCTGGGGGATCTCCTGGGACACCCGACAGATGTTTTTC.

About this clone itself: A read error is possible here, since a much larger clone lies one base away. The J gene is TRDJ1, the V gene TRDV2; 12 bases fit TRDD3. Germline CDR1 is GEAIGNYY and CDR2 is EKD. This CDR3 contains 17 residues. DNA of the CDR3: TGTGCCTGTGACGCCTTACTGGGGGATACCATCACCAATAAACTCATCTTT. As protein: CACDALLGDTITNKLIF.

Notes on this clone: A much larger clone sits a single nucleotide away, making a read error possible. V usage is TRDV2 and J usage is TRDJ3; 8 nucleotides line up with TRDD3. This CDR3 spans 21 amino acids. The germline V gene has CDR1 GEAIGNYY and CDR2 EKD. CDR3 nucleotide sequence: TGTGCCTGTGGCACCGTGGGGGATTTCCCTCCCAGCTCCTGGGACACCCGACAGATGTTTTTC. This sequence encodes CACGTVGDFPPSSWDTRQMFF.